Presented here are 28 T cell receptor beta chains from one specimen sequenced in a study of cytomegalovirus exposure and HLA in healthy donors. PCR involved 60 Vbeta and 13 Jbeta primers. Here immunoSEQ multiplex PCR was the method, and the copy in TCRdb shows in-frame clones only, minus some. This table holds under 200,000 clones, roughly 81% found once. Sequencing used PBMCs. Receptors were obtained from a woman between 50 and 59 years old in good health and CMV-seronegative.

Worth noting for this clone: The identical CDR3 is also encoded by other nucleotide sequences in the sample. V usage is TRBV6-6 and J usage is TRBJ1-4, with D possibly TRBD1 on 6 matching bases. CDR3 length equals 14 residues. V gave up 6 bases and J gave up 8 bases, with 16 bases separating them. Germline V CDR1 and CDR2: MNHNY, SVGAGI (reference sequence). CDR3 loop: CASSSQGGEEKLFF. As DNA, the CDR3 is TGTGCCAGCAGCTCACAGGGTGGGGAAGAAAAACTGTTTTTT.

This clone was observed once. The V and J genes are TRBV18 and TRBJ1-4, with unresolved D. The CDR3 runs to 14 residues. The ends were cut back, 4 bases at V and 4 bases at J, with 10 bases in the middle. Germline V gene data show CDR1 as KGHSH and CDR2 as LQKENI. The CDR3 here is CASSLPGFNEKLFF. CDR3 coding DNA: TGTGCCAGCTCACTTCCGGGATTTAATGAAAAACTGTTTTTT.

This clone has just a few counts. The chain combines TRBV9 with TRBJ2-2; 7 bases are shared with TRBD1. The CDR3 is 18 amino acids. Germline values: CDR1 SGDLS, CDR2 YYNGEE. Germline trimming cut 5 bases from V and 5 bases from J; bases unmatched to any gene: 18. Written as DNA, the CDR3 is TGTGCCAGCAGTCGAGGCCTCAGGGGGATAGGTCGAACCGGGGAGCTGTTTTTT. Amino acid sequence: CASSRGLRGIGRTGELFF.

This rearrangement joins TRBV19 to TRBJ2-7; 7 nucleotides line up with TRBD2. Looked up from germline, CDR1 is LNHDA and CDR2 is SQIVND (reference sequence). Trimming took 6 bases from V and 2 from J; bases not matched to a gene: 4. The length of the CDR3 is 13 residues. CDR3 in amino acids: CASSAAGPYEQYF. CDR3 DNA sequence: TGTGCCAGTAGCGCAGCGGGACCCTACGAGCAGTACTTC.

The V gene is TRBV19, the J gene TRBJ2-7; a possible D gene is TRBD1 (6 bases). Trimming stripped 5 bases from V and 3 bases from J, with 17 bases between. The germline CDR1 and CDR2 sequences are LNHDA and SQIVND (reference sequence). This CDR3 has 15 amino acids. The CDR3 nucleotides are TGTGCCAGTAGTGCCGAAACAGGGCTAAACTACGAGCAGTACTTC. Amino acid sequence: CASSAETGLNYEQYF.

The chain recombines TRBV11-2 with TRBJ2-5; 11 positions match TRBD1. Losses at the gene ends were 6 bases for V and 5 bases for J; bases not matched to a gene: 5. The V gene's germline CDR1 is SGHAT and CDR2 FQNNGV. The CDR3 loop spans 14 amino acids. DNA for the CDR3: TGTGCCAGCAGGTGGACAGGGGGCCGGGAGACCCAGTACTTC. Translation gives CASRWTGGRETQYF.

CDR3 sequence (DNA): TGTGCCAGCAGCTTAGAGCTAGCGGCCGGGGAGCTGTTTTTT. It is translated as CASSLELAAGELFF. The chain has TRBV11-2 and TRBJ2-2; TRBD2 agrees at 7 bases. J lost 6 bases, V lost 0 bases, and 1 base had no gene match. Germline loops: CDR1 SGHAT, CDR2 FQNNGV. CDR3 length equals 14 residues.

The chain combines TRBV5-1 with TRBJ2-5; 12 bases fit TRBD2. The V and J ends lost 4 bases and 1 base, in that order; junction bases with no gene match: 5. The CDR3 runs 16 residues. Germline V lookup: CDR1 SGHRS, CDR2 YFSETQ. CDR3 protein: CASSRTSGTSQETQYF. CDR3 DNA: TGCGCCAGCAGCAGGACTAGCGGGACCTCCCAAGAGACCCAGTACTTC.

This chain joins TRBV7-2 and TRBJ2-1; weak D call: TRBD1 (5 bases). Germline values: CDR1 SGHTA, CDR2 FQGNSA. The length of the CDR3 is 14 residues. V shed 5 bases and J shed 0 bases, with 8 bases lying between them. CDR3 DNA sequence: TGTGCCAGCAGCACAGACAGCTCCTACAATGAGCAGTTCTTC. Its translation is CASSTDSSYNEQFF.

This chain links TRBV9 with TRBJ1-3; 8 bases align to TRBD1. This CDR3 has 16 residues. Unmatched junction bases numbered 6, after V lost 4 bases and J lost 0 bases. In germline, CDR1 is SGDLS, CDR2 YYNGEE. CDR3 loop: CASSLGQGLSGNTIYF. The CDR3 nucleotides are TGTGCCAGCAGCCTCGGACAGGGTCTCTCTGGAAACACCATATATTTT.

V and J are TRBV23-1 and TRBJ1-1; D gene uncertain. TRBV23-1 is an ORF, with its function uncertain. Between the trimmed V and J ends, which lost 2 bases and 3 bases, there was a span of 28 bases. This CDR3 spans 20 amino acids. The CDR3 region has the DNA TGCGCCAGCAGTCAACCGTATCGGGGTTTTCGTCCGGGTGGGTACACTGAAGCTTTCTTT. Translated: CASSQPYRGFRPGGYTEAFF.

The rearrangement uses TRBV5-1 and TRBJ2-7, with 7 bases aligning to TRBD2. Germline trimming cut 4 bases from V and 5 bases from J; bases unmatched to any gene: 6. This CDR3 is 13 amino acids long. Germline V gives CDR1 SGHRS, CDR2 YFSETQ. The CDR3: CASSGGDANEQYF. CDR3 sequence (DNA): TGCGCCAGCAGCGGGGGGGACGCGAACGAGCAGTACTTC. The entire variable domain, with the rest obtained from reference TRBV5-1 and TRBJ2-7, is as follows: KAGVTQTPRYLIKTRGQQVTLSCSPISGHRSVSWYQQTPGQGLQFLFEYFSETQRNKGNFPGRFSGRQFSNSRSEMNVSTLELGDSALYLCASSGGDANEQYFGPGTRLTVT.

The chain carries TRBV15 and TRBJ2-7, with TRBD1 as a possible D gene (5 bases). V gave up 3 bases and J gave up 3 bases, with 15 bases separating them. This CDR3 comprises 15 residues. CDR1 and CDR2 (germline): LNHNV, YYDKDF (reference sequence). In nucleotides, the CDR3 is TGTGCCACCAGCAGGTCGAGGAAAGGGGACTACGAGCAGTACTTC. Translation gives CATSRSRKGDYEQYF.

The chain carries TRBV6-5 and TRBJ2-5; D is unresolved. Looked up from germline, CDR1 is MNHEY and CDR2 is SVGAGI. V lost 2 bases and J 5 bases, leaving 15 bases between the germline ends. This CDR3 is 15 amino acids long. In nucleotides, the CDR3 is TGTGCCAGCAGTTACGCGGTAGCCCTCGTGGAGACCCAGTACTTC. Amino acids: CASSYAVALVETQYF.

This clone came up once. The V and J genes are TRBV11-3 and TRBJ2-7; D is possibly TRBD1 (6 bases). Trimming cost V 5 bases and J 2 bases, with 13 bases left between them. The germline gives CDR1 SGHNT, CDR2 YENEEA. This CDR3 has 14 amino acids. This CDR3 reads CASSLGTGPYEQYF. CDR3 coding DNA: TGTGCCAGCAGCCTAGGCACAGGGCCCTACGAGCAGTACTTC. Variable domain in full (rest from reference TRBV11-3 and TRBJ2-7): EAGVVQSPRYKIIEKKQPVAFWCNPISGHNTLYWYLQNLGQGPELLIRYENEEAVDDSQLPKDRFSAERLKGVDSTLKIQPAELGDSAVYLCASSLGTGPYEQYFGPGTRLTVT.

The chain uses TRBV29-1 and TRBJ2-7; 9 bases align to TRBD2. Trimming at V came to 6 bases and at J to 4 bases, leaving 10 bases not matched to a gene. Germline V gene data show CDR1 as SQVTM and CDR2 as ANQGSEA. The CDR3 is 14 amino acids. Here the CDR3 reads CSVFSERGDYEQYF. The DNA for the CDR3 is TGCAGCGTCTTTAGCGAGCGGGGGGATTACGAGCAGTACTTC.

This chain connects TRBV9 to TRBJ2-7; TRBD1 might be the D (5 bases). Per germline, CDR1 SGDLS and CDR2 YYNGEE. This CDR3 has 14 amino acids. Trimming stripped 4 bases from V and 6 bases from J, with 17 bases between. The CDR3 loop reads CASSPDMMFGEQYF. For the CDR3, the DNA is TGTGCCAGCAGCCCGGACATGATGTTCGGCGAGCAGTACTTC.

This chain joins TRBV5-4 and TRBJ1-1, with TRBD1 identical over 7 bases. V shed 1 base and J 1 base; nucleotides not matched to a gene: 7. The CDR3 is 16 residues long. Germline assignment: CDR1 SGHNT and CDR2 YYREEE (reference sequence). CDR3 protein: CASSLKRQGANTEAFF. CDR3 DNA sequence: TGTGCCAGCAGCTTGAAGAGACAGGGAGCGAACACTGAAGCTTTCTTT. The whole variable domain, filled in from reference TRBV5-4 and TRBJ1-1, reads ETGVTQSPTHLIKTRGQQVTLRCSSQSGHNTVSWYQQALGQGPQFIFQYYREEENGRGNFPPRFSGLQFPNYSSELNVNALELDDSALYLCASSLKRQGANTEAFFGQGTRLTVV.

This chain uses TRBV5-1 with TRBJ2-5; possible D gene TRBD2, 7 bases. Germline lookup yields CDR1 SGHRS and CDR2 YFSETQ. CDR3 length: 17 residues. Trimming removed 4 bases from V and 7 bases from J, with 26 bases in between. The CDR3 here is CASSTRIGSGGRGTQYF. The CDR3 DNA reads as TGCGCCAGCAGCACCCGGATCGGGTCGGGGGGCCGGGGGACCCAGTACTTC.

This chain joins TRBV6-5 and TRBJ1-1; TRBD1 agrees at 7 bases. The length of the CDR3 is 13 residues. Germline trimming cut 6 bases from V and 5 bases from J; bases unmatched to any gene: 6. From germline, CDR1 is MNHEY and CDR2 SVGAGI. CDR3 sequence (DNA): TGTGCCAGCAGCTACAGGGGTACTACTGAAGCTTTCTTT. It translates to CASSYRGTTEAFF.

The rearrangement uses TRBV5-6 and TRBJ2-7; D remains unclear. V gave up 4 bases and J gave up 3 bases, with 11 bases separating them. CDR1 and CDR2 from the germline V gene are SGHDT and YYEEEE. CDR3 size: 13 residues. The CDR3 protein is CASSHGRFYEQYF. Here the CDR3 DNA reads TGTGCCAGCAGCCATGGCAGGTTCTACGAGCAGTACTTC.

V gene TRBV5-1 combines with J gene TRBJ1-2; TRBD1 aligns across 8 bases. The V segment lost 6 bases and the J segment 6 bases; nucleotides outside the gene matches: 7. The CDR3 covers 13 residues. Germline values: CDR1 SGHRS, CDR2 YFSETQ. CDR3 bases: TGCGCCAGCAACTTCGACAGGGGTCATGGCTACACCTTC. This gives the protein CASNFDRGHGYTF. The full variable domain, its missing parts supplied by reference TRBV5-1 and TRBJ1-2, is KAGVTQTPRYLIKTRGQQVTLSCSPISGHRSVSWYQQTPGQGLQFLFEYFSETQRNKGNFPGRFSGRQFSNSRSEMNVSTLELGDSALYLCASNFDRGHGYTFGSGTRLTVV.

This rearrangement joins TRBV9 to TRBJ2-2, with 10 bases matching TRBD2. The CDR3 consists of 15 residues. The V gene's germline CDR1 is SGDLS and CDR2 YYNGEE. V lost 4 bases to trimming and J lost 4 bases; unmatched junction nucleotides: 4. The CDR3, as DNA: TGTGCCAGCAGCCAAGGACTAGCGGCCACCGGGGAGCTGTTTTTT. Translated: CASSQGLAATGELFF. Based on the CDR3 plus reference TRBV9 and TRBJ2-2, the full variable domain is DSGVTQTPKHLITATGQRVTLRCSPRSGDLSVYWYQQSLDQGLQFLIQYYNGEERAKGNILERFSAQQFPDLHSELNLSSLELGDSALYFCASSQGLAATGELFFGEGSRLTVL.

The V gene is TRBV7-2, the J gene TRBJ1-4; possibly TRBD1 for D (6 bases). The V gene's germline CDR1 is SGHTA and CDR2 FQGNSA. CDR3 length: 15 residues. The V and J ends lost 5 bases and 8 bases respectively, with 18 bases between them. CDR3 sequence (DNA): TGTGCCAGCAGCCCCCGCAGGGGAGTAAGCGAAAAACTGTTTTTT. Protein: CASSPRRGVSEKLFF.

This chain links TRBV28 with TRBJ2-7; TRBD2 aligns across 10 bases. The germline V gene encodes CDR1 MDHEN and CDR2 SYDVKM. The V and J ends lost 5 bases and 9 bases, in that order; junction bases with no gene match: 10. The CDR3 length is 14 residues. DNA for the CDR3: TGTGCCAGCAGTCGGACTAGCGGTAGCGAAGCGCAGTACTTC. Its translation: CASSRTSGSEAQYF.

This chain uses TRBV19 with TRBJ1-2; 12 positions match TRBD1. Trimming removed 3 bases from V and 9 bases from J; junction bases left unmatched: 8. The CDR3 totals 15 residues. Germline values: CDR1 LNHDA, CDR2 SQIVND (reference sequence). As DNA, the CDR3 is TGTGCCAGTAGTATTAGGGGACAGGGGGCGACTAGCTACACCTTC. Its translation: CASSIRGQGATSYTF.

V gene TRBV6-6 combines with J gene TRBJ2-7, with D unclear. The CDR3 runs to 16 residues. The germline gives CDR1 MNHNY, CDR2 SVGAGI (reference sequence). Trimming pared 0 bases from V and 3 bases from J, leaving 15 bases between. CDR3: CASSYSRSAGRYEQYF. CDR3 coding DNA: TGTGCCAGCAGTTACTCGAGATCGGCAGGCCGCTACGAGCAGTACTTC.

The chain has TRBV19 and TRBJ2-6, with TRBD1 matching over 8 bases. Germline V gives CDR1 LNHDA, CDR2 SQIVND (reference sequence). Trimming removed 6 bases from V and 2 bases from J; junction bases left unmatched: 21. The CDR3 runs to 21 residues. CDR3 DNA: TGTGCCAGTAGGCCGAATGGGTTGGCCCCTACAGGGGGGACTGGGGCCAACGTCCTGACTTTC. This translates into CASRPNGLAPTGGTGANVLTF.